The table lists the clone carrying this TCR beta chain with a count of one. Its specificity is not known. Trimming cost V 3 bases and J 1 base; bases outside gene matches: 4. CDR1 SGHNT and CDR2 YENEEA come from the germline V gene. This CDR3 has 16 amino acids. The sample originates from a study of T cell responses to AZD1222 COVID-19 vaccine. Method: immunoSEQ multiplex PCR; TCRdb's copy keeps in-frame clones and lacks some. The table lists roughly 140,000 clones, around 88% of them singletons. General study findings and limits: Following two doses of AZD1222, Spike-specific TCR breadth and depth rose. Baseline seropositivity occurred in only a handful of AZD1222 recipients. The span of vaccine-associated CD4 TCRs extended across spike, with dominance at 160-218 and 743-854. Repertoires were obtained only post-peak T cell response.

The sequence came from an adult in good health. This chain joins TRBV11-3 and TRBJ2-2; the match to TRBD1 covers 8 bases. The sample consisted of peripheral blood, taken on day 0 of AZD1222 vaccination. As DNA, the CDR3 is TGTGCCAGCAGCTTTAGGGGGACAGGGAACACCGGGGAGCTGTTTTTT. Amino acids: CASSFRGTGNTGELFF.